Listed below are T cell receptor beta chains from one sample, sequenced in a study of blood T cell repertoires in COVID-19. Profiling relied on immunoSEQ multiplex PCR, and the TCRdb table lists in-frame clones only, not all of them. This sample carries 250,000 to 300,000 clones, about 83% of them seen once, and the ten largest clones take roughly 5%. Specimen: peripheral blood. These receptor sequences come from a man of 80 years or more with acute or convalescent COVID-19. Each CDR3 is given with its conserved first and last residue. D genes are given only for firm matches. Size tells how often a clone was seen (once, few, many) or the class of an expanded clone, and some rows leave it out.

d_call	clone_size	cdr3_length	v_call	j_call	cdr3_nt	cdr3_aa
.	.	15	TRBV6-6	TRBJ1-1	TGTGCCAGCAGTTACGGGGGGGCGCTGAACACTGAAGCTTTCTTT	CASSYGGALNTEAFF
TRBD1	.	15	TRBV7-8	TRBJ2-2	TGTGCCAGCAGCTTAGTAGGGGGCAATACCGGGGAGCTGTTTTTT	CASSLVGGNTGELFF
.	.	13	TRBV11-2	TRBJ1-3	TGTGCCAGCAGCTTAGATAACTGGAACACCATATATTTT	CASSLDNWNTIYF
.	.	11	TRBV29-1	TRBJ1-4	TGCAGCGCCGGGGATAATGAAAAACTGTTTTTT	CSAGDNEKLFF
.	.	14	TRBV28	TRBJ1-1	TGTGCCAGCAGTACACAGCCATTGAACACTGAAGCTTTCTTT	CASSTQPLNTEAFF
TRBD1	.	12	TRBV25-1	TRBJ1-2	TGTGCCAGCAGTGTACAGGGGGATGGCTACACCTTC	CASSVQGDGYTF
TRBD1	.	16	TRBV19	TRBJ2-6	TGTGCCAGTACCGACAGGGCAGTCTCTGGGGCCAACGTCCTGACTTTC	CASTDRAVSGANVLTF
.	.	14	TRBV5-1	TRBJ2-3	TGCGCCAGCACCTCGGGCGGAGGAACAGATACGCAGTATTTT	CASTSGGGTDTQYF
TRBD2	.	16	TRBV7-9	TRBJ2-3	TGTGCCAGCAGCTTAGAGGTGGCGGGGGTCACAGATACGCAGTATTTT	CASSLEVAGVTDTQYF
.	.	14	TRBV4-1	TRBJ2-5	TGCGCCAGCAGCCAAGATACGGGGATCGAGACCCAGTACTTC	CASSQDTGIETQYF
.	once	15	TRBV30	TRBJ2-1	TGTGCCTGGAGCAGGGGGCTAGCGGAGCCTAATGAGCAGTTCTTC	CAWSRGLAEPNEQFF
.	.	16	TRBV18	TRBJ1-3	TGTGCCAGCTCACCACAACAGGAAAACTCTGGAAACACCATATATTTT	CASSPQQENSGNTIYF
.	.	16	TRBV24-1	TRBJ2-2	TGTGCCACCAGTGACCGACCGGGACTTAGCACCGGGGAGCTGTTTTTT	CATSDRPGLSTGELFF
.	.	12	TRBV12-3/TRBV12-4	TRBJ1-1	TGTGCCAGCAGTTCAGGGTTCACTGAAGCTTTCTTT	CASSSGFTEAFF
.	once	15	TRBV7-9	TRBJ2-4	TGTGCCAGCAGCTTAGCGTTAGACGGGAGAAACATTCAGTACTTC	CASSLALDGRNIQYF
TRBD1	.	15	TRBV9	TRBJ1-4	TGTGCCAGCAGCTTCCACAGGGGGACTAATGAAAAACTGTTTTTT	CASSFHRGTNEKLFF
TRBD2	few	14	TRBV9	TRBJ2-1	TGTGCCAGCAGCACGAGCGGGGCGCTCAATGAGCAGTTCTTC	CASSTSGALNEQFF
TRBD1	.	15	TRBV19	TRBJ2-7	TGTGCCAGTAGTATAGGGGACAGGGAATTCTACGAGCAGTACTTC	CASSIGDREFYEQYF
.	.	14	TRBV29-1	TRBJ2-2	TGCAGCGTCCGGGGCGGGGCCAACACCGGGGAGCTGTTTTTT	CSVRGGANTGELFF
TRBD2	once	17	TRBV5-1	TRBJ2-2	TGCGCCAGCAAACCGGGACTAGCGGGGGTTAACACCGGGGAGCTGTTTTTT	CASKPGLAGVNTGELFF
.	.	16	TRBV28	TRBJ2-6	TGTGCCAGCAGGCGTTACCTTGTAGATGGGGCCAACGTCCTGACTTTC	CASRRYLVDGANVLTF
.	.	15	TRBV7-2	TRBJ1-1	TGTGCCAGCAGCCTGGCCGGCGGGAGGAACACTGAAGCTTTCTTT	CASSLAGGRNTEAFF